This record covers a single T cell receptor beta chain. No antigen is known for it. Base qualities are not at hand, and no much larger clone is one base apart. Using the deep immunoSEQ assay, TCR CDR3 regions were amplified from genomic DNA by multiplex PCR. Genomic DNA extracted from each cell subset was distributed evenly over all wells of several immunoSEQ 96-well plates, and each plate served as one replicate. For sorted subsets, about 210 ng of genomic DNA, equivalent to roughly 30,000 T cell genomes, went into each replicate PCR. The purified libraries were quantified using a Qubit 3.0 fluorometer, sized with a Bioanalyzer 2100, and then quantified again using the KAPA Library Quantification kit. A separate single-read 150-cycle Illumina NextSeq 550 flow cell was used to sequence each immunoSEQ 96-well plate. The study's processing was this. Because only junctional sequences without quality scores were contained in the immunoSEQ output, filtering matching that applied to full-length reads could not be performed. Sequences were annotated with PyIR, a Python wrapper for IgBLAST v1.9, and V/J genes and CDR3 were assigned using IMGT germline references. Reads were filtered out if the reads had weak V/J assignments (E-value above 1e-6), no CDR3, stop codons, out-of-frame junctions, or ambiguous translated residues. V3J clonotypes were defined as sequences sharing an identical inferred V gene, J gene, and CDR3 amino acid sequence. Percentage overlap between repertoires was calculated by dividing the number of shared unique clonotypes by the size of the smaller repertoire. Repertoire richness was assessed with RTK rarefaction, the Chao1 estimator, and Recon v2.1 estimates of unobserved clonotypes. For all TCRbeta clonotypes obtained by the gDNA method from a few donors, generation probabilities were computed with OLGA. TCRdb carries this immuneACCESS record with in-frame sequences only. Its versions omit some clonotypes, under half of them owing to an unresolved V gene in the studies checked, with the rest unexplained. The V and J calls and the clone size are those of that table, but D and trimming were determined from the DNA. Present in this sample are under 600,000 clones, roughly 98% of which were seen just once. The ten most abundant clones make up 0.3% of the sample.

The data were obtained in a study of shared clonotypes between healthy human individuals (dated by TCRdb to the early 2020s). Regarding the research as a whole: The cohort comprised two women and a few men aged 18 to 49 years. For each donor, CD4 naive and CD4 memory were each given three plates, CD8 naive was given two plates, and CD8 memory was given one plate. The study deeply sequenced blood TCR repertoires of several healthy adults to estimate repertoire size and the extent of clonotype sharing between individuals. Libraries were prepared and TCR repertoires were sequenced by different laboratories using diverse techniques, in order to increase sequencing depth and limit assay-specific biases. Leukapheresis yielded between about 0.85 and 10 billion PBMCs per donor. Overall study results and their limits: Pairwise subsampling led to the expectation that sequencing depth would affect the degree of clonotype sharing among donors. Clonotypes shared by all four sorted-subset donors showed higher generation probabilities than non-shared clonotypes. Naive subsets generally had larger estimated clonotype richness than memory subsets. Sampling was restricted to blood, and TCR repertoires in tissues likely differ from the TCR repertoires found in blood. Rarefaction of sorted-subset datasets indicated incomplete sequencing despite the large sequencing depth. About 5% of naive CD4, around 4% of naive CD8, 2.3% of memory CD4, and around 0.4% of memory CD8 clonotypes were shared across several donors. Because the study included a small number of donors, the genetic and exposure-history diversity represented was limited.

CD8 naive samples were obtained by positive selection for CCR7 among CD45RO-negative cells, yielding a CD45RA+CCR7+ population from which TemRA cells were excluded. Donors were healthy HIV-negative adults with no recently reported acute infections or vaccinations. Every donor was a Caucasian adult living in Nashville, Tennessee, USA. Blood was collected by leukapheresis, and PBMCs were isolated by Ficoll-Histopaque density gradient centrifugation and then cryopreserved in liquid nitrogen vapor phase. Analytical flow cytometry was used to check the purity and quantity of every magnetically sorted T cell population. From each sorted fraction, genomic DNA was isolated and quantified by UV absorbance on a Nanodrop 2000c. The specimen sequenced was naive CD8+ T cells sorted from blood. In the paper's terms, the cell subset or site label means: CD45RA+CCR7+. The receptor was isolated from a young man in good health.

The DNA sequence follows: TGTGCCAGCAGTCTTAGACAGGGCCGGCAGCCCCAGCATTTT. This encodes CASSLRQGRQPQHF. The V and J genes are TRBV27 and TRBJ1-5; 7 bases in the middle match TRBD1. Trimmed from V: 5 bases; trimmed from J: 7 bases; junction bases lacking a gene match: 8. From cysteine to phenylalanine, the CDR3 is 14 amino acids long. Only the CDR3 part of the read is kept: 42 bases, read in frame from the first base. The germline V gene (reference sequence) gives CDR1 as MNHEY and CDR2 as SMNVEV.